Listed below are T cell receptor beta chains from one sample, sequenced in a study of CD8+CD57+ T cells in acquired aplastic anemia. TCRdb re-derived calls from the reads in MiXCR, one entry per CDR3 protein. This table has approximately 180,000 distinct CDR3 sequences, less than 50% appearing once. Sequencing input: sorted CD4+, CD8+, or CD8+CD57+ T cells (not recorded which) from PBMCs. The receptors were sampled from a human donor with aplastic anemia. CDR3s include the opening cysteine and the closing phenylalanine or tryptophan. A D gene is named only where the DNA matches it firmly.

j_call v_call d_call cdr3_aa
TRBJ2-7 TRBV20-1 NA CSASSGAEQYF
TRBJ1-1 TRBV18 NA CASSPPAKGATEAFF
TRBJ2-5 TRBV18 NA CASSPPASEPQETQYF
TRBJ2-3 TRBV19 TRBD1 CASSIKGQGRRDTQYF
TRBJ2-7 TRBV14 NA CASSPSGVEQYF
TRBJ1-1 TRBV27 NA CASSARSMAFF
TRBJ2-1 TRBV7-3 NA CASSGADGERFF
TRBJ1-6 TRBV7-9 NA CASSLVGGPGSPLHF
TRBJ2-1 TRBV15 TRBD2 CATSTRTSDEQFF
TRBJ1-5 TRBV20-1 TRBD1 CSARQGDTNQPQHF
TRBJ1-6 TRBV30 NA CAWSVGQGNSPLHF
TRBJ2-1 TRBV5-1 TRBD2 CASSPGLAGGQLEQFF
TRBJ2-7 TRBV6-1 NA CASSEPGLTYEQYF
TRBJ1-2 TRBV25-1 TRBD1 CASSGMTGTDGYTF
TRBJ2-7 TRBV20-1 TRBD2 CSAITSGAREQYF
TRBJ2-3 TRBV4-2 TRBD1 CASSQVGQGTDTQYF
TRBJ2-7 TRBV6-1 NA CASSEQRQLHSYEQYF
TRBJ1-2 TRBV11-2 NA CASSTYTRAEYGGYTF
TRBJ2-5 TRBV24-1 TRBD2 CATSDPAGTSGRIQYF
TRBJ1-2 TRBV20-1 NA CSAPQGGPQHSYGYTF
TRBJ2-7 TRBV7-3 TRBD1 CASSGLGQAWEQYF
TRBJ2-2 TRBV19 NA CASKAREGTGELFF
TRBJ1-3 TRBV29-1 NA CSGMEGNTIYF